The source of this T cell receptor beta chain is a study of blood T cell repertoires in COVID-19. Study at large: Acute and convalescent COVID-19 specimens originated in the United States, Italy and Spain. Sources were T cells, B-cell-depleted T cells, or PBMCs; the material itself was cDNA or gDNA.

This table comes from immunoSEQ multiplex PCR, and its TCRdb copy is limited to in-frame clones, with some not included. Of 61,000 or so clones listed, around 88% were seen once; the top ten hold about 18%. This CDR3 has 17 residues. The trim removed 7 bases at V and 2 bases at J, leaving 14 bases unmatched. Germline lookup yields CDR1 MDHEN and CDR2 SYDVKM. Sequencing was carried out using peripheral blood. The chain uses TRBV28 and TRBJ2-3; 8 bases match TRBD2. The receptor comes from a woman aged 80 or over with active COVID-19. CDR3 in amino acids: CASTPSGGLGNTDTQYF. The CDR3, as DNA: TGTGCCAGCACCCCTTCGGGGGGGCTCGGGAACACAGATACGCAGTATTTT.